These 28 T cell receptor beta chains came from one sample sequenced in a study of cytotoxic CD8 clonotypes in ibrutinib-treated CLL. Clones were sequenced by immunoSEQ multiplex PCR, and TCRdb holds only the in-frame ones, with some missing. The sample has 20,000 to 30,000 clones; approximately 71% are singletons. Here the sequenced sample was PBMCs, taken after 12 months of ibrutinib treatment. The receptors come from a human donor with chronic lymphocytic leukemia.

The J gene is TRBJ2-5, the V gene TRBV6-6; D call uncertain. The ends were cut back, 7 bases at V and 4 bases at J, with 10 bases in the middle. The CDR3 is 12 residues long. Germline assignment: CDR1 MNHNY and CDR2 SVGAGI (reference sequence). CDR3: CASTPTGETQYF. The CDR3, as DNA: TGTGCCAGCACCCCGACCGGAGAGACCCAGTACTTC.

V and J are TRBV9 and TRBJ1-4; D is ambiguous. There are 15 residues in the CDR3. The germline V and J ends were trimmed by 4 bases and 0 bases, with 10 bases remaining between them. CDR1 SGDLS and CDR2 YYNGEE come from the germline V gene. The CDR3 nucleotides read TGTGCCAGCAGCAAAACCCGTGCAACTAATGAAAAACTGTTTTTT. Translated: CASSKTRATNEKLFF.

This clone has more than one count but fewer than ten. V is TRBV27 and J is TRBJ2-7; D may match TRBD1 or TRBD2 (5 bases each). CDR1 is MNHEY and CDR2 is SMNVEV in the germline V gene (reference sequence). Trimming pared 6 bases from V and 1 base from J, leaving 16 bases between. The CDR3 has 15 amino acids. CDR3: CASSPLFGGSYEQYF. Here the CDR3 DNA reads TGTGCCAGCAGCCCCCTTTTTGGGGGATCCTACGAGCAGTACTTC.

V usage is TRBV7-6 and J usage is TRBJ1-1, with D tentatively TRBD1 (6 bases). Per the germline V gene, CDR1 is SGHVS and CDR2 is FNYEAQ. This CDR3 comprises 16 residues. V was trimmed by 1 base and J by 1 base, leaving 13 bases between them. The DNA of the CDR3 is TGTGCCAGCAGCTTAGGGGGGCAGGGCACGAACACTGAAGCTTTCTTT. Translation gives CASSLGGQGTNTEAFF. Using reference TRBV7-6 and TRBJ1-1 for the parts outside the CDR3, the full variable domain is GAGVSQSPRYKVTKRGQDVALRCDPISGHVSLYWYRQALGQGPEFLTYFNYEAQQDKSGLPNDRFSAERPEGSISTLTIQRTEQRDSAMYRCASSLGGQGTNTEAFFGQGTRLTVV.

This rearrangement joins TRBV7-9 to TRBJ2-2; D is possibly TRBD2 (5 bases). V lost 5 bases and J lost 1, with 11 bases in between. Germline CDR1 and CDR2: SEHNR and FQNEAQ (reference sequence). This CDR3 has 15 amino acids. As DNA, the CDR3 is TGTGCCAGCAGCCCAGGACTCCTGAACACCGGGGAGCTGTTTTTT. Translation gives CASSPGLLNTGELFF.

The chain combines TRBV2 with TRBJ1-5; 7 nucleotides align to TRBD1. The CDR3 is made up of 14 amino acids. V was clipped by 8 bases and J by 2 bases; unmatched bases: 6. Germline-derived CDR1 and CDR2 are SNHLY and FYNNEI. The CDR3 loop is CASRTGEGNQPQHF. In DNA, the CDR3 is TGTGCCAGCCGAACAGGGGAAGGCAATCAGCCCCAGCATTTT.

V usage is TRBV27 and J usage is TRBJ2-2; D could derive from TRBD1 or TRBD2 (5 bases each). The CDR3 covers 17 residues. The germline CDR1 and CDR2 sequences are MNHEY and SMNVEV (reference sequence). Trimming cost V 6 bases and J 1 base, with 18 bases left between them. DNA for the CDR3: TGTGCCAGCAGACACACCAACTCGAGGGGGAACACCGGGGAGCTGTTTTTT. This codes for CASRHTNSRGNTGELFF.

V and J are TRBV28 and TRBJ2-7, with unresolved D. Germline V gene sequence: CDR1 MDHEN, CDR2 SYDVKM. The V end was cut by 6 bases, the J end by 3 bases, with 6 bases between. The CDR3 totals 11 residues. CDR3 sequence reads: CASRSSYEQYF. The CDR3 DNA sequence: TGTGCCAGCAGGAGCAGCTACGAGCAGTACTTC. Drawing the rest from reference TRBV28 and TRBJ2-7, the complete variable domain is DVKVTQSSRYLVKRTGEKVFLECVQDMDHENMFWYRQDPGLGLRLIYFSYDVKMKEKGDIPEGYSVSREKKERFSLILESASTNQTSMYLCASRSSYEQYFGPGTRLTVT.

The CDR3 sequence: CASSYSRQRSYNEQFF. CDR3 nucleotide sequence: TGTGCCAGCAGTTACTCGCGGCAGAGGTCCTACAATGAGCAGTTCTTC. The chain couples TRBV6-5 to TRBJ2-1; D is uncertain. V shed 0 bases and J shed 1 base, with 10 bases lying between them. The CDR3 loop spans 16 amino acids. The germline V gene has CDR1 MNHEY and CDR2 SVGAGI.

This chain links TRBV7-2 with TRBJ2-3, with 14 bases that match TRBD2. Germline CDR1 is SGHTA and CDR2 is FQGNSA. J lost 4 bases, V lost 4 bases, and 4 bases had no gene match. CDR3 length: 16 residues. The chain's CDR3 is CASSYRLAGGADTQYF. The CDR3 DNA reads as TGTGCCAGCAGCTACCGACTAGCGGGGGGGGCAGATACGCAGTATTTT.

The J gene is TRBJ2-5, the V gene TRBV28; 9 bases fit TRBD2. The CDR3 is 14 amino acids. Germline V lookup: CDR1 MDHEN, CDR2 SYDVKM. Losses at the gene ends were 3 bases for V and 4 bases for J; bases not matched to a gene: 3. CDR3 DNA: TGTGCCAGCAGTTTCGCGGGGGGGCGAGAGACCCAGTACTTC. Its translation is CASSFAGGRETQYF.

The J gene is TRBJ2-7, the V gene TRBV7-2; 9 nucleotides line up with TRBD1. The germline V gene encodes CDR1 SGHTA and CDR2 FQGNSA. The CDR3 is 11 amino acids. The J segment lost 11 bases and the V segment lost 5 bases, leaving 4 bases of the junction unmatched. The CDR3 DNA sequence: TGTGCCAGCAGCCTCACAGGGGGCAAGTACTTC. Translating it yields CASSLTGGKYF.

The genes are TRBV5-1 and TRBJ2-7; D gene uncertain. Looked up from germline, CDR1 is SGHRS and CDR2 is YFSETQ. Trimming stripped 0 bases from V and 0 bases from J, with 7 bases between. The CDR3 extends over 14 amino acids. In DNA, the CDR3 is TGCGCCAGCAGCTTGGTCAGGAGCTCCTACGAGCAGTACTTC. It translates to CASSLVRSSYEQYF.

The genes are TRBV6-6 and TRBJ2-1; 10 bases match TRBD2. The V segment lost 5 bases and the J segment 6 bases; nucleotides outside the gene matches: 7. The germline CDR1 and CDR2 sequences are MNHNY and SVGAGI (reference sequence). This CDR3 is built from 15 residues. DNA for the CDR3: TGTGCCAGCAGTCCATTAGGGACTAGCGCCAATGAGCAGTTCTTC. Its translation is CASSPLGTSANEQFF.

The count of this clone is one. This chain joins TRBV4-1 and TRBJ1-5; D remains ambiguous. The CDR3 has 14 amino acids. Germline assignment: CDR1 MGHRA and CDR2 YSYEKL. The germline V and J ends were trimmed by 4 bases and 8 bases, with 15 bases remaining between them. The CDR3 DNA is TGCGCCAGCAGCCTTAGCGGCGCTCGAGAGCCCCAGCATTTT. It encodes CASSLSGAREPQHF.

The genes are TRBV29-1 and TRBJ1-1; the D is unclear. The germline V and J ends were trimmed by 4 bases and 9 bases, with 9 bases remaining between them. Germline V gene data show CDR1 as SQVTM and CDR2 as ANQGSEA. This CDR3 is built from 10 residues. DNA for the CDR3: TGCAGCGTTGGGGAGGCCAAAGCTTTCTTT. Translated: CSVGEAKAFF.

CDR3 amino acids: CASSLGASTDTQYF. DNA for the CDR3: TGTGCCAGCAGCTTAGGGGCCTCGACAGATACGCAGTATTTT. This sequence joins TRBV11-3 and TRBJ2-3; D not resolved. Trimming removed 1 base from V and 3 bases from J, with 8 bases in between. This CDR3 has 14 residues. Germline CDR1 and CDR2: SGHNT and YENEEA.

As regards this clone: The missing conserved phenylalanine or tryptophan at the end of this CDR3 makes a read error likely. This CDR3 reads CASSEAYGLNYGYTS. The DNA for the CDR3 is TGTGCCAGCAGTGAAGCTTACGGACTGAACTATGGCTACACCTCC. This sequence joins TRBV6-1 and TRBJ1-2; unclear D gene. The CDR3 loop spans 15 amino acids. Germline assignment: CDR1 MNHNS and CDR2 SASEGT. Between the trimmed V and J ends, which lost 0 bases and 2 bases, there was a span of 10 bases.

This clone was seen a handful of times. The rearrangement joins TRBV19 to TRBJ1-2, with D tentatively TRBD1 (5 bases). From germline, CDR1 is LNHDA and CDR2 SQIVND (reference sequence). CDR3 length: 18 residues. Between the trimmed V and J ends, which lost 4 bases and 3 bases, there was a span of 24 bases. The CDR3 nucleotides read TGTGCCAGTAGTACGAACCTCATGTCCCCAGGGAATGACTATGGCTACACCTTC. Its translation: CASSTNLMSPGNDYGYTF.

This chain joins TRBV5-1 and TRBJ2-2; 7 bases fit TRBD1. CDR3 length equals 13 residues. Trimming cost V 3 bases and J 8 bases; bases outside gene matches: 4. CDR1 is SGHRS, CDR2 YFSETQ, per germline. Here the CDR3 reads CASSWTGEGELFF. Here the CDR3 DNA reads TGCGCCAGCAGCTGGACAGGTGAAGGGGAGCTGTTTTTT.

The chain combines TRBV2 with TRBJ2-5; D unresolved. V gave up 8 bases and J gave up 5 bases, with 6 bases separating them. Germline V gene sequence: CDR1 SNHLY, CDR2 FYNNEI. The CDR3 contains 10 residues. CDR3 DNA: TGTGCCAGCTGGGCGGAGACCCAGTACTTC. The encoded protein is CASWAETQYF.

V usage is TRBV6-5 and J usage is TRBJ1-6, with unresolved D. The V and J ends lost 1 base and 7 bases respectively, with 11 bases between them. This CDR3 has 15 residues. Germline CDR1 MNHEY, CDR2 SVGAGI. The CDR3 region is CASSYLAVGNSPLHF. DNA of the CDR3: TGTGCCAGCAGTTACTTGGCCGTCGGAAATTCACCCCTCCACTTT.

The rearrangement links TRBV6-6 to TRBJ2-7; TRBD1 matches at 8 bases. With V trimmed by 2 bases and J by 2 bases, 5 bases remained unmatched. CDR3 length: 15 residues. Looked up from germline, CDR1 is MNHNY and CDR2 is SVGAGI (reference sequence). CDR3 residues: CASSYTGTGAYEQYF. For the CDR3, the DNA is TGTGCCAGCAGTTACACCGGGACAGGCGCCTACGAGCAGTACTTC.

This clone came up a few times. This chain connects TRBV19 to TRBJ2-5; D is ambiguous. CDR3 length: 12 amino acids. V shed 6 bases and J shed 5 bases, with 10 bases lying between them. The germline CDR1 and CDR2 sequences are LNHDA and SQIVND (reference sequence). CDR3 coding DNA: TGTGCCAGTAGGGGTAGCATGGAGACCCAGTACTTC. It translates to CASRGSMETQYF.

This chain connects TRBV9 to TRBJ2-6, with 11 bases aligning to TRBD1. The CDR3 consists of 20 residues. Unmatched junction bases numbered 14, after V lost 4 bases and J lost 2 bases. CDR1 and CDR2 from the germline V gene are SGDLS and YYNGEE. The CDR3 DNA follows: TGTGCCAGCAGCCCCCGGGACAGGGGGGGCCTTGCTGCTGGGGCCAACGTCCTGACTTTC. This sequence encodes CASSPRDRGGLAAGANVLTF.

The CDR3 bases are TGCGCCAGCAGCTTCACAGGGGGTAACACTGAAGCTTTCTTT. Translation gives CASSFTGGNTEAFF. This chain links TRBV5-1 with TRBJ1-1; 8 bases map to TRBD1. V shed 2 bases and J 2 bases; nucleotides not matched to a gene: 2. Germline V gene sequence: CDR1 SGHRS, CDR2 YFSETQ. This CDR3 region has 14 residues.

The chain joins TRBV11-1 to TRBJ2-1; 8 bases line up with TRBD1. The CDR3 contains 14 residues. Unmatched junction bases numbered 5, after V lost 6 bases and J lost 4 bases. CDR1 and CDR2 (germline): SGHAT, FQDESV (reference sequence). For the CDR3, the DNA is TGTGCCAGCAGATCAGGGGGCGCGTACAATGAGCAGTTCTTC. Translated: CASRSGGAYNEQFF.

The chain employs TRBV29-1 and TRBJ1-3; D is uncertain. The CDR3 is made up of 12 amino acids. CDR1 SQVTM and CDR2 ANQGSEA come from the germline V gene. V was cut by 6 bases and J by 3 bases, with 9 bases left in between. The CDR3 nucleotides read TGCAGCGTCACCTCTTTTGGAAACACCATATATTTT. Its protein product is CSVTSFGNTIYF.